Listed below are T cell receptor beta chains from one sample, sequenced in a study of siplizumab effects on memory and regulatory T cells. Produced via immunoSEQ multiplex PCR; TCRdb's table is partial and in-frame only. The sample lists 90,000 to 110,000 clones, approximately 90% occurring once. Sequences were obtained from Tregs sorted from blood. Receptors originate from a human donor in good health. The CDR3 runs from the conserved cysteine through the conserved F or W. The D gene is left open where the match is weak. Only some rows state a clone size, as once, few, many or a class for expanded clones.

TRBJ2-7 - TRBD2 TRBV11-1 TGTGCCAGCAGCTTATCCGCTAGCGGGTCCTCCTACGAGCAGTACTTC CASSLSASGSSYEQYF
TRBJ1-4 few - TRBV7-9 TGTGCCAGCAGCTTAAGGGGTCTATCCCCAGAAAAACTGTTTTTT CASSLRGLSPEKLFF
TRBJ2-5 - - TRBV6-5 TGTGCCAGCAGTTCATTCGGGGGAACCGCGACCCAGTACTTC CASSSFGGTATQYF
TRBJ2-7 - - TRBV18 TGTGCCAGCTCACCACCGGGCAGTCCCTACGAGCAGTACTTC CASSPPGSPYEQYF
TRBJ2-3 - - TRBV19 TGTGCCAGTAGTATAGCCGGGATTACAGATACGCAGTATTTT CASSIAGITDTQYF
TRBJ1-2 - - TRBV6-5 TGTGCCAGCATGGGGGAATATGGCTACACCTTC CASMGEYGYTF
TRBJ2-3 - - TRBV7-3 TGTGCCAGCAGCTTAACCGCCGGGGCGACAGATACGCAGTATTTT CASSLTAGATDTQYF
TRBJ2-2 - TRBD1 TRBV7-2 TGTGCCAGCAGCCCGCGGACAGGGGGGAACACCGGGGAGCTGTTTTTT CASSPRTGGNTGELFF
TRBJ2-1 - TRBD2 TRBV10-3 TGTGCCATCAAAAGGGGACTAGCGGATTACAATGAGCAGTTCTTC CAIKRGLADYNEQFF
TRBJ1-1 - TRBD1 TRBV15 TGTGCCACCAGCAGGGAGACAGGGTGGACTGAAGCTTTCTTT CATSRETGWTEAFF
TRBJ2-5 - - TRBV4-1 TGCGCCAGCAGCCTCCTGAGGGCCGGGGCGGGAGAGACCCAGTACTTC CASSLLRAGAGETQYF
TRBJ2-5 - TRBD1 TRBV4-2 TGTGCCAGCAGCCAAGATGGCGGGACAGGGGGCCCCTGGGGCCAAGAGACCCAGTACTTC CASSQDGGTGGPWGQETQYF
TRBJ1-1 - - TRBV5-1 TGCGCCAGCAGCTTGGGGGGTCAGGGAGGTTTCGGCACTGAAGCTTTCTTT CASSLGGQGGFGTEAFF
TRBJ2-7 - TRBD2 TRBV11-2 TGTGCCAGCAGCACTAAGCGGGGGGGACCCTACGAGCAGTACTTC CASSTKRGGPYEQYF
TRBJ2-5 - - TRBV5-6 TGTGCCAGCAGCTTAGGACTTCAAGAGACCCAGTACTTC CASSLGLQETQYF
TRBJ2-3 - TRBD1 TRBV6-1 TGTGCCACCAAGGGACAGGGCACAGATACGCAGTATTTT CATKGQGTDTQYF
TRBJ1-1 - - TRBV6-1 TGTGCCAGCACTTCGACTGTGAACACTGAAGCTTTCTTT CASTSTVNTEAFF
TRBJ1-1 - - TRBV20-1 TGCAGTGCTAGAGATATAGGGGTAACTTTCTTT CSARDIGVTFF
TRBJ2-2 - - TRBV7-6 TGTGCCAGCAGCTTAGCCGCAGGGTGGGGCGGGGAGCTGTTTTTT CASSLAAGWGGELFF
TRBJ1-1 few - TRBV20-1 TGCAGTGCTAGAGTGTGGACTGAAGCTTTCTTT CSARVWTEAFF
TRBJ2-5 once - TRBV5-1 TGCGCCAGCAGCTCGCAGACGTTCCAAGAGACCCAGTACTTC CASSSQTFQETQYF
TRBJ2-7 - TRBD2 TRBV6-5 TGTGCCAGCAGTACGAGGAGCGGGGGGGCCGATGAGCAGTACTTC CASSTRSGGADEQYF